Listed here is a single T cell receptor beta chain. Its antigen is not identified. The V and J ends lost 0 bases and 3 bases, in that order; junction bases with no gene match: 3. Looked up from germline, CDR1 is SGHTA and CDR2 is FQGNSA. The CDR3 consists of 16 residues. The data belong to a study of cytomegalovirus exposure and HLA in healthy donors. Study observations and caveats: Among TCR sequences, most were rare, though some public TCRs appeared in many donors.

The PCR made use of 60 Vbeta and 13 Jbeta primers. Profiled with immunoSEQ multiplex PCR; TCRdb holds only in-frame clones, not every one. The data hold under 100,000 clones, with 81% observed a single time. Sequenced: PBMCs. V gene TRBV7-2 combines with J gene TRBJ2-7; 12 nucleotides match TRBD2. This receptor was obtained from a woman aged 70 to 79 in good health and CMV-seropositive. The CDR3 DNA is TGTGCCAGCAGCTTAGCGACTAGCGGGAGTGGCTACGAGCAGTACTTC. Its protein product is CASSLATSGSGYEQYF.